A single sample is the source of the 20 T cell receptor beta chains below, sequenced in a study of T cell repertoires in cytomegalovirus infection. Each CDR3 protein gets one entry after TCRdb re-called the reads with MiXCR. The sample shows around 300,000 distinct CDR3 sequences, over 7.5% of them seen only once. Input material: PBMCs. The receptor source for this set is a human donor in good health (CMV status not recorded). Some clones in this sample may be carry-over from other donors' samples.

This clonotype was seen ten or more times. Its ends do not fully match the called genes, so a read error is possible. The chain recombines TRBV6-2 or TRBV6-3 with TRBJ1-6; D call uncertain. The germline gives CDR1 MNHEY, CDR2 SVGEGT. The CDR3 is 17 residues long. The chain's CDR3 is CASSYSPRSSYNSPLHF. The CDR3 DNA is TGTGCCAGCAGCTACTCACCCCGGAGCTCCTATAATTCACCCCTCCACTTT.

This clonotype was counted ten times or more. The chain links TRBV28 to TRBJ1-5; 7 bases align to TRBD1. V dropped 6 bases and J dropped 0; count of bases not matched to a gene: 11. This CDR3 is 17 amino acids long. Germline CDR1 reads MDHEN; CDR2 reads SYDVKM. The CDR3 nucleotides read TGTGCCAGCAGCGTAGGGACAGCAATTTATAGCAATCAGCCCCAGCATTTT. This codes for CASSVGTAIYSNQPQHF.

The CDR3 DNA reads as TGTGCCAGCAGCCTCCGACTAGCGGGAGGCTACAATGAGCAGTTCTTC. Residues: CASSLRLAGGYNEQFF. The rearrangement links TRBV3-1 to TRBJ2-1, with 13 bases matching TRBD2. CDR1 LGHDT and CDR2 YNNKEL come from the germline V gene (reference sequence). The CDR3 is 16 amino acids. Trimming removed 4 bases from V and 3 bases from J; junction bases left unmatched: 3.

The V and J genes are TRBV5-4 and TRBJ2-7; D remains unclear. Germline V CDR1 and CDR2: SGHNT, YYREEE (reference sequence). The CDR3 has 13 amino acids. V was trimmed by 3 bases and J by 5 bases, leaving 12 bases between them. The CDR3 DNA reads as TGTGCCAGCAGCTCCTACCCGCTGAACGAGCAGTACTTC. This sequence encodes CASSSYPLNEQYF.

The chain carries TRBV12-3 or TRBV12-4 and TRBJ1-5; 10 bases line up with TRBD1. The CDR3 length is 15 residues. The V and J ends lost 5 bases and 6 bases, in that order; junction bases with no gene match: 7. For the CDR3, the DNA is TGTGCCAGCAGTAACTGGGACAGGGGTACTCAGCCCCAGCATTTT. It translates to CASSNWDRGTQPQHF.

The chain recombines TRBV14 with TRBJ1-2; a weak D match, TRBD1 (6 bases). Germline V lookup: CDR1 SGHDN, CDR2 FVKESK. Trimming stripped 2 bases from V and 5 bases from J, with 12 bases between. The CDR3 covers 14 residues. Here the CDR3 reads CASSQPGQFYGYTF. The CDR3 DNA reads TGTGCCAGCAGCCAACCCGGACAGTTTTATGGCTACACCTTC.

This clonotype was detected a few times. The chain recombines TRBV2 with TRBJ1-1, with TRBD1 as a possible D gene (6 bases). V lost 1 base and J 0 bases, leaving 12 bases between the germline ends. CDR1 is SNHLY, CDR2 FYNNEI, per germline. The CDR3 covers 16 residues. The CDR3 is CASSEGGRVVNTEAFF. CDR3 nucleotides: TGTGCCAGCAGTGAAGGGGGGCGGGTCGTGAACACTGAAGCTTTCTTT.

This clonotype has at least ten counts. The J gene is TRBJ2-2, the V gene TRBV7-2, with D unclear. The ends were cut back, 2 bases at V and 7 bases at J, with 8 bases in the middle. Germline CDR1 is SGHTA and CDR2 is FQGNSA. The CDR3 extends over 13 amino acids. The CDR3 protein is CASSLRSVGELFF. The CDR3 DNA follows: TGTGCCAGCAGCTTACGATCAGTCGGGGAGCTGTTTTTT. Supplemented by reference TRBV7-2 and TRBJ2-2, the full variable domain reads GAGVSQSPSNKVTEKGKDVELRCDPISGHTALYWYRQSLGQGLEFLIYFQGNSAPDKSGLPSDRFSAERTGGSVSTLTIQRTQQEDSAVYLCASSLRSVGELFFGEGSRLTVL.

There are many counts of this clonotype. The chain links TRBV7-6 to TRBJ1-5; 12 bases line up with TRBD1. CDR1 and CDR2 from the germline V gene are SGHVS and FNYEAQ. V gave up 5 bases and J gave up 6 bases; unmatched junction bases: 2. This CDR3 has 14 amino acids. Here the CDR3 reads CASSPGQGAQPQHF. CDR3 nucleotides: TGTGCCAGCAGCCCGGGACAGGGGGCTCAGCCCCAGCATTTT. Filled out from reference TRBV7-6 and TRBJ1-5, the complete variable domain reads GAGVSQSPRYKVTKRGQDVALRCDPISGHVSLYWYRQALGQGPEFLTYFNYEAQQDKSGLPNDRFSAERPEGSISTLTIQRTEQRDSAMYRCASSPGQGAQPQHFGDGTRLSIL.

The chain has TRBV11-1 and TRBJ2-4; TRBD1 matches 8 bases. Germline V CDR1 and CDR2: SGHAT, FQDESV (reference sequence). Trimming at V came to 6 bases and at J to 4 bases, leaving 5 bases not matched to a gene. This CDR3 comprises 14 residues. Here the CDR3 reads CASSLRQGKNIQYF. In nucleotides, the CDR3 is TGTGCCAGCAGTCTCCGACAGGGGAAAAACATTCAGTACTTC.

This clonotype was detected many times. The chain has TRBV5-1 and TRBJ2-5; unclear D gene. CDR3 size: 17 residues. Per germline, CDR1 SGHRS and CDR2 YFSETQ. The V end was cut by 0 bases, the J end by 2 bases, with 17 bases between. The CDR3 reads CASSLDPGSMRQETQYF. CDR3 DNA: TGCGCCAGCAGCTTGGATCCGGGTTCGATGAGGCAAGAGACCCAGTACTTC.

The rearrangement uses TRBV12-3 or TRBV12-4 and TRBJ2-7; D uncertain. The CDR3 covers 15 residues. Deletions cut 0 bases from V and 2 bases from J, with 11 bases between. CDR3 sequence reads: CASSLAVAGAYEQYF. CDR3 coding DNA: TGTGCCAGCAGTTTAGCTGTAGCAGGAGCCTACGAGCAGTACTTC.

In its sample, this clonotype was seen a few times. The chain combines TRBV6-2 or TRBV6-3 with TRBJ2-1; D might be TRBD1 (6 bases). V was shortened by 6 bases and J by 1 base, with 16 bases between the two germline ends. Germline-derived CDR1 and CDR2 are MNHEY and SVGEGT. The CDR3 length is 16 residues. CDR3 sequence (DNA): TGTGCCAGCAGCGCGACAGGTCTTGGGTCCTACAATGAGCAGTTCTTC. This encodes CASSATGLGSYNEQFF.

In its sample, this clonotype was seen many times. The V call is TRBV5-1, the J call TRBJ1-6; D is unclear. Germline loops: CDR1 SGHRS, CDR2 YFSETQ. V was shortened by 0 bases and J by 9 bases, with 7 bases between the two germline ends. CDR3 length equals 13 residues. CDR3 sequence: CASSLEAVSPLHF. The CDR3 bases are TGCGCCAGCAGCTTGGAGGCGGTTTCACCCCTCCACTTT. Using reference TRBV5-1 and TRBJ1-6 for the parts outside the CDR3, the full variable domain is KAGVTQTPRYLIKTRGQQVTLSCSPISGHRSVSWYQQTPGQGLQFLFEYFSETQRNKGNFPGRFSGRQFSNSRSEMNVSTLELGDSALYLCASSLEAVSPLHFGNGTRLTVT.

This clonotype has at least ten counts. The chain recombines TRBV7-8 with TRBJ2-1, with TRBD2 matching 7 bases. The CDR3 is 20 amino acids. V lost 6 bases to trimming and J lost 2 bases; unmatched junction nucleotides: 22. Germline V CDR1 and CDR2: SGHVS, FQNEAQ. The CDR3 coding sequence is TGTGCCAGCAGTCGCCCGGGGCTAGCGGAACGCAATAGAGCCTACAATGAGCAGTTCTTC. Protein: CASSRPGLAERNRAYNEQFF.

The rearrangement joins TRBV27 to TRBJ2-1; D might be TRBD1 or TRBD2, each matching 5 bases. The CDR3 loop spans 12 amino acids. V lost 8 bases and J lost 3, with 8 bases in between. Germline V lookup: CDR1 MNHEY, CDR2 SMNVEV (reference sequence). This CDR3 reads CASGDHYNEQFF. The CDR3 DNA sequence: TGTGCCAGCGGGGACCACTACAATGAGCAGTTCTTC.

Many counts were recorded for this clonotype. The chain links TRBV12-3 or TRBV12-4 to TRBJ1-1, with D maybe TRBD1 (5 bases). The V and J ends lost 7 bases and 12 bases respectively, with 18 bases between them. The CDR3 runs 12 residues. The CDR3 protein is CASISWGGVPFF. The CDR3 DNA sequence: TGTGCCAGCATTTCGTGGGGGGGAGTGCCTTTCTTT.

The table lists this clonotype with a few counts. The chain has TRBV20-1 and TRBJ2-5; TRBD2 aligns across 7 bases. Germline values: CDR1 DFQATT, CDR2 SNEGSKA (reference sequence). V gave up 6 bases and J gave up 2 bases; unmatched junction bases: 6. There are 13 residues in the CDR3. CDR3 region: CSAKTSRQETQYF. The CDR3 region has the DNA TGCAGTGCGAAGACTAGCCGACAAGAGACCCAGTACTTC.

This clonotype was counted a few times. Sequence at one end of the junction differs from germline and may be a read error. V is TRBV7-6 and J is TRBJ1-5, with a tentative D call TRBD1 (6 bases). The CDR3 runs 14 residues. Germline V gene data show CDR1 as SGHVS and CDR2 as FNYEAQ. CDR3 nucleotide sequence: TGTGCCAGCAGTTTAGACACAGGGTTTCAGCCCCAGCATTTT. It yields the protein CASSLDTGFQPQHF.

This clonotype was seen ten or more times. The CDR3 protein is CASSLDGGANEQFF. DNA of the CDR3: TGTGCCAGCAGCTTAGACGGGGGGGCCAATGAGCAGTTCTTC. This chain uses TRBV7-2 with TRBJ2-1; 8 bases are shared with TRBD2. V shed 1 base, J shed 6 bases, and the junction held 2 bases outside the gene matches. Germline V gene sequence: CDR1 SGHTA, CDR2 FQGNSA. The CDR3 has 14 residues.